This is a list of T cell receptor beta chains from one sample in a study of blood T cell repertoires in COVID-19. Assay: immunoSEQ multiplex PCR; the TCRdb copy retains only in-frame clones and omits some. The data hold approximately 97,000 clones, with approximately 90% observed a single time. What was sequenced was peripheral blood. The receptors originated from a man in his 60s with acute or convalescent COVID-19. CDR3s leave out the opening cysteine and the closing phenylalanine or tryptophan.

14	TRBV6-1	TRBJ1-6	ASSEDTGTRNSPLH
13	TRBV15	TRBJ1-1	ATSRAEGTDTEAF
12	TRBV5-1	TRBJ1-1	ASSLVSGFSEAF
11	TRBV30	TRBJ2-5	AWEQGYQETQY
13	TRBV7-9	TRBJ1-6	ASSLETGPSSPLH
9	TRBV30	TRBJ2-5	AWSVLETQY
9	TRBV29-1	TRBJ1-1	SVRGSTEAF
14	TRBV3-1/TRBV3-2	TRBJ1-1	ASSQSRPQGYTEAF
12	TRBV27	TRBJ1-1	ASSIQGGDTEAF
11	TRBV4-2	TRBJ1-2	ASSQETGEGYT
14	TRBV5-1	TRBJ1-2	ASSLSGQSVDYGYT
9	TRBV20-1	TRBJ2-1	SAIPSYEQF
13	TRBV5-1	TRBJ1-1	ASSGKTGTLTEAF
13	TRBV11-2	TRBJ2-5	ASSFNVRGGETQY
10	TRBV2	TRBJ1-2	ASTAGNYGYT
12	TRBV30	TRBJ1-4	AWSRRGPNEKLF
14	TRBV4-1	TRBJ1-3	ASSQPSAFSGNTIY
13	TRBV6-5	TRBJ2-3	ASSYRGGRSDTQY
15	TRBV5-1	TRBJ1-6	ASSLVSGDSYNSPLH
13	TRBV2	TRBJ1-3	ASRGNRGPGNTIY
12	TRBV3-1/TRBV3-2	TRBJ2-5	ASSQLAGEGTQY
12	TRBV19	TRBJ1-6	ASSINGGNSPLH
11	TRBV6-5	TRBJ1-1	ASSYRRDTEAF
16	TRBV7-2	TRBJ2-3	ASSLVMASGGREDTQY
14	TRBV7-2	TRBJ2-4	ASSLAGGTDINIQY
13	TRBV29-1	TRBJ2-1	SVEPRTSGGNEQF
13	TRBV5-8	TRBJ1-1	ASSFATGLNTEAF
15	TRBV3-1/TRBV3-2	TRBJ2-3	ASSQTPTGSGTDTQY
14	TRBV9	TRBJ1-6	ASSGPGTGQNSPLH
10	TRBV6-5	TRBJ1-2	ASSSPGTGYT
16	TRBV7-9	TRBJ2-7	ASSLVGQPAPHSYEQY
11	TRBV3-1/TRBV3-2	TRBJ1-2	ASSLGTGYGYT
13	TRBV5-4	TRBJ2-5	ASSLEGLLQETQY
16	TRBV21-1	TRBJ1-5	ASSKSLQDKTLNQPQH
13	TRBV6-1	TRBJ2-3	ASSERSGGTDTQY
14	TRBV6-1	TRBJ2-6	ASSGTGGSGANVLT
12	TRBV11-2	TRBJ1-1	ASDNRPSNTEAF
13	TRBV9	TRBJ2-7	ASSHQGEGAYEQY
12	TRBV6-5	TRBJ1-2	ASSRQVPNYGYT
14	TRBV5-1	TRBJ2-4	ASSLGTGDGRNIQY
12	TRBV2	TRBJ1-5	ASSKSRGNQPQH
13	TRBV6-5	TRBJ1-1	ASSYSLQGNTEAF
11	TRBV2	TRBJ1-2	AKIQTTITGYT
10	TRBV6-1	TRBJ1-5	ASSELSLAQH
13	TRBV5-6	TRBJ1-4	ASSLGGGPVEKLF
10	TRBV6-5	TRBJ1-1	ASSSYRAEAF
11	TRBV7-8	TRBJ2-1	ASSLAGGREQF
11	TRBV7-9	TRBJ1-4	ASRSTGYEKLF
12	TRBV6-5	TRBJ1-2	ASSYRTANYGYT
11	TRBV6-1	TRBJ1-1	ASSEESPVEAF
11	TRBV29-1	TRBJ1-3	SGMQETGSTIY
14	TRBV11-3	TRBJ2-6	ASSLGTGSGANVLT
12	TRBV27	TRBJ1-2	ASSFLGQSGGYT
13	TRBV4-1	TRBJ1-2	ASSQDVQLGYGYT
14	TRBV10-3	TRBJ2-3	AISRPGLAGADTQY
14	TRBV27	TRBJ1-2	ASSLSGQFANYGYT
16	TRBV27	TRBJ1-4	ASSFNPRGGGTNEKLF
13	TRBV19	TRBJ1-4	ASSTGDSVNEKLF